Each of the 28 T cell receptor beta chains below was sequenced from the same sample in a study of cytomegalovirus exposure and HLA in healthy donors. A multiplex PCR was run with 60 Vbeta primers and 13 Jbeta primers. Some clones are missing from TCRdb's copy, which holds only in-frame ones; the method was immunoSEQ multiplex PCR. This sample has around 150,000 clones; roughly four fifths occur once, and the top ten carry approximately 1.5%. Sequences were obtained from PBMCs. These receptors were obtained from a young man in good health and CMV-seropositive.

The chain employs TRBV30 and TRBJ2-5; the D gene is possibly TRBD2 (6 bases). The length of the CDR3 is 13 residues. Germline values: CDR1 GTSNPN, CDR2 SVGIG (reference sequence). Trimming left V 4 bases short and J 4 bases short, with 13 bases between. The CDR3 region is CAWNRDSVETQYF. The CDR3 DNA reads TGTGCCTGGAACCGGGACTCGGTAGAGACCCAGTACTTC.

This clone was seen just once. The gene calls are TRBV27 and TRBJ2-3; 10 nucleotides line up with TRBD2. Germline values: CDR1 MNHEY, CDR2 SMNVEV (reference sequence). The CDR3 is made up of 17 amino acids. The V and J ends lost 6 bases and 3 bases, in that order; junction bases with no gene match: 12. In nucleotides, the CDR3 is TGTGCCAGCAGCCTCCAGGGCGGGACTAGCGTAACAGATACGCAGTATTTT. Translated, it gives CASSLQGGTSVTDTQYF.

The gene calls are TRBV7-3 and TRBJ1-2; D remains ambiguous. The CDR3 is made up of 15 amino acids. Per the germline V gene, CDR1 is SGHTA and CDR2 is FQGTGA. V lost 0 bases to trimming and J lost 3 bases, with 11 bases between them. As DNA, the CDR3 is TGTGCCAGCAGCTTAACCGGGGAACCACACTATGGCTACACCTTC. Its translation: CASSLTGEPHYGYTF.

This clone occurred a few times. The CDR3 sequence: CASRGLALGGETQYF. CDR3 in DNA: TGTGCCAGCAGGGGACTAGCGTTAGGTGGAGAGACCCAGTACTTC. The rearrangement joins TRBV6-6 to TRBJ2-5, with 10 bases aligning to TRBD2. In germline, CDR1 is MNHNY, CDR2 SVGAGI (reference sequence). This CDR3 is 15 amino acids long. The ends lost 6 bases at V and 4 bases at J; junction bases unmatched: 8.

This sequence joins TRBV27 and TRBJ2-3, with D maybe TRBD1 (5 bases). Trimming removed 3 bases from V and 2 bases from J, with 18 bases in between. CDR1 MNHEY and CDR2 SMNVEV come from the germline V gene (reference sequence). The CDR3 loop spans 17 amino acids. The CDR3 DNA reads TGTGCCAGCAGTTTCGTCAGGGTAGACACACACACAGATACGCAGTATTTT. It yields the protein CASSFVRVDTHTDTQYF.

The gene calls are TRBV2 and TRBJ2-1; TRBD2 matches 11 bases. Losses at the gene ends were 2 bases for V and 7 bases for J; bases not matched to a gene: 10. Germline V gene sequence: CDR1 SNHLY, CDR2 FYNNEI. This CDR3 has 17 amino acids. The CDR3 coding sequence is TGTGCCAGCAGTGAAAGTAGCGGGAGGGCCATGTTTAATGAGCAGTTCTTC. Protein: CASSESSGRAMFNEQFF.

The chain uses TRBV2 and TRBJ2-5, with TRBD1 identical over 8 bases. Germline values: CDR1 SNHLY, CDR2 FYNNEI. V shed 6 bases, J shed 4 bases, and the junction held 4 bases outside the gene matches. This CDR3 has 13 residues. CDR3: CASSGTGGETQYF. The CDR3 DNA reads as TGTGCCAGCAGCGGAACAGGGGGAGAGACCCAGTACTTC.

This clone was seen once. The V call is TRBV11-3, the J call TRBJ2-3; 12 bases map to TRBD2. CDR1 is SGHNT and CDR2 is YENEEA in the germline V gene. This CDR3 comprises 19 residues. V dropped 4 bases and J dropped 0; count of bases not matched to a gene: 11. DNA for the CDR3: TGTGCCAGCAGCTCCGGGTTGACTAGCGGGAGTGCTAGCACAGATACGCAGTATTTT. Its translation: CASSSGLTSGSASTDTQYF.

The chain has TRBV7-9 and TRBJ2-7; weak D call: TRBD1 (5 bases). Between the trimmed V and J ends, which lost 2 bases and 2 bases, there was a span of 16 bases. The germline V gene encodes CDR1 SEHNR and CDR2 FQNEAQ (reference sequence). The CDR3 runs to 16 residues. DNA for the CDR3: TGTGCCAGCAGCTTATCGTTGGGGCCCGGAACCTACGAGCAGTACTTC. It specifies CASSLSLGPGTYEQYF.

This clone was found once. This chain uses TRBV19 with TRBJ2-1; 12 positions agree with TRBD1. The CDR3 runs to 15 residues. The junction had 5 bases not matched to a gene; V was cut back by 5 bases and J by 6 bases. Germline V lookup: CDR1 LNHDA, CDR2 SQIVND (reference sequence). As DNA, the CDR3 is TGTGCCAGTAGTTCCGGGACAGGGGGCTTCAATGAGCAGTTCTTC. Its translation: CASSSGTGGFNEQFF.

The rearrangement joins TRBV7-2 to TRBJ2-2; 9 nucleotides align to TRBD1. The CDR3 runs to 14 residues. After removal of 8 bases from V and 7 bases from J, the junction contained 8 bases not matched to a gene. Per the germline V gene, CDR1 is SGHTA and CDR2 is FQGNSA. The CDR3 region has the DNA TGTGCCAGCTCAACAGGGGGCAAGTTCGGGGAGCTGTTTTTT. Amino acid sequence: CASSTGGKFGELFF. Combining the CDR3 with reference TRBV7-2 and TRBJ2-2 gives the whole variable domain GAGVSQSPSNKVTEKGKDVELRCDPISGHTALYWYRQSLGQGLEFLIYFQGNSAPDKSGLPSDRFSAERTGGSVSTLTIQRTQQEDSAVYLCASSTGGKFGELFFGEGSRLTVL.

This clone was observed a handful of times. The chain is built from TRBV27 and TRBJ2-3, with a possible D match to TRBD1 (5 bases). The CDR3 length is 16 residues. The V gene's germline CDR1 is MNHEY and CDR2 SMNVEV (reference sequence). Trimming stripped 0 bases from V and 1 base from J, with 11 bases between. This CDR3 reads CASSLSRQPGTDTQYF. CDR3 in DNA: TGTGCCAGCAGTTTATCTAGACAGCCCGGCACAGATACGCAGTATTTT.

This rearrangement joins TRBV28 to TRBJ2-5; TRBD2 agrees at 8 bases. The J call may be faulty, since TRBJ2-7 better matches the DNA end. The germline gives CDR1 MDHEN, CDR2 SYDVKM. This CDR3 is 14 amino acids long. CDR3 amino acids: CASSLPGGVYEQYF. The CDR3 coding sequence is TGTGCCAGCAGTTTACCGGGGGGGGTCTACGAGCAGTACTTC.

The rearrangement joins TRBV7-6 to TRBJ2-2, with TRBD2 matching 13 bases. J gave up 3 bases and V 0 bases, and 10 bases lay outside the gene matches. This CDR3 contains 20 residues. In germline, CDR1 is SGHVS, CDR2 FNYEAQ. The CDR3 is CASSLAAGTSGKSHTGELFF. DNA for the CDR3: TGTGCCAGCAGCTTAGCGGCGGGGACTAGCGGGAAGTCCCACACCGGGGAGCTGTTTTTT.

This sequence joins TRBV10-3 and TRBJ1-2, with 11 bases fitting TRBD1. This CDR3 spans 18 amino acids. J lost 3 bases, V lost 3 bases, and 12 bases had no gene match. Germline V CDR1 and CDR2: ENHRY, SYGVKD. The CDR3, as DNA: TGTGCCATCAGTGATGTCCCTAGAGGGACAGGGGGGGACTATGGCTACACCTTC. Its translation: CAISDVPRGTGGDYGYTF.

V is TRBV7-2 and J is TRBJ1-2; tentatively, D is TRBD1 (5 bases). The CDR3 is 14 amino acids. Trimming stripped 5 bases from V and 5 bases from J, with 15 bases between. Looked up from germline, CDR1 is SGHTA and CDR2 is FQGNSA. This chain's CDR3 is CASSTGQSRYGYTF. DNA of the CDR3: TGTGCCAGCAGCACCGGACAATCTCGTTATGGCTACACCTTC.

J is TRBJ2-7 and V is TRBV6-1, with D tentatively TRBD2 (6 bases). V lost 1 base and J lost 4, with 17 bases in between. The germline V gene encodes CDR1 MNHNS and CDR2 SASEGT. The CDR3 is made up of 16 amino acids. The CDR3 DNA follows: TGTGCCAGCAGTGAAGTGGGGGACTCTCTGGGGTACGAGCAGTACTTC. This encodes CASSEVGDSLGYEQYF.

The CDR3 is CASSFQSGTEAFF. The CDR3 DNA follows: TGTGCCAGCAGCTTTCAATCAGGAACTGAAGCTTTCTTT. The chain couples TRBV5-4 to TRBJ1-1; D gene ambiguous. CDR3 size: 13 residues. V lost 2 bases and J lost 5, with 10 bases in between. From germline, CDR1 is SGHNT and CDR2 YYREEE (reference sequence).

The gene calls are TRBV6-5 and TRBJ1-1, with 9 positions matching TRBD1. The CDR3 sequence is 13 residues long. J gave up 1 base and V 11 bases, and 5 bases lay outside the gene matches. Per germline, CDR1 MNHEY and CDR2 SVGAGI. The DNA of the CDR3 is TGTGCCTTAAGGGGACAGGGGAACACTGAAGCTTTCTTT. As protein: CALRGQGNTEAFF.

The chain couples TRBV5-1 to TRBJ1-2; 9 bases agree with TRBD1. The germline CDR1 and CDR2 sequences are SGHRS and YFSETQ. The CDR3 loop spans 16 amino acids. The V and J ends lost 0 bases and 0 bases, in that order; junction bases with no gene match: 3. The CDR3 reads CASSLARDRANYGYTF. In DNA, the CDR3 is TGCGCCAGCAGCTTGGCCCGGGACAGGGCTAACTATGGCTACACCTTC.

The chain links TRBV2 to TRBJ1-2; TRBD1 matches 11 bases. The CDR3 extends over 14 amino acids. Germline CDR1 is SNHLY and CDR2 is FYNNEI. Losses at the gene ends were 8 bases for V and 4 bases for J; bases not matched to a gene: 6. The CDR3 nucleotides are TGTGCCAGCGAGAGGGACAGGGGGATCTATGGCTACACCTTC. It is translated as CASERDRGIYGYTF.

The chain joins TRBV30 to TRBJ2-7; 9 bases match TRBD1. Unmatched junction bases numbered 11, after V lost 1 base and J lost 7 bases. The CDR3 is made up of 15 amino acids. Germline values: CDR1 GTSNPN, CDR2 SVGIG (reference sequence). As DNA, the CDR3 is TGTGCCTGGAGTGCCGGGACAGGGAGATGGAGTGAGCAGTACTTC. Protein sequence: CAWSAGTGRWSEQYF. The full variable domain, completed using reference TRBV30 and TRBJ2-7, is SQTIHQWPATLVQPVGSPLSLECTVEGTSNPNLYWYRQAAGRGLQLLFYSVGIGQISSEVPQNLSASRPQDRQFILSSKKLLLSDSGFYLCAWSAGTGRWSEQYFGPGTRLTVT.

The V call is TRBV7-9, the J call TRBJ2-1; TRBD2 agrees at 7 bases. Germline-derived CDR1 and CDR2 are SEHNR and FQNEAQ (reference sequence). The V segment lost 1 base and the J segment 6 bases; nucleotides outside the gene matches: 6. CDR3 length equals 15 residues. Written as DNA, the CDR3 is TGTGCCAGCAGCTTAGTGGGGGGGATGGGCAATGAGCAGTTCTTC. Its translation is CASSLVGGMGNEQFF.

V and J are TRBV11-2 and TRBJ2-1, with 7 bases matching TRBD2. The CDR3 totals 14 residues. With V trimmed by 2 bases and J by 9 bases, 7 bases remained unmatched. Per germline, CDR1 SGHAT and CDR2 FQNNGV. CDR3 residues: CASSLLAGDGEQFF. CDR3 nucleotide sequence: TGTGCCAGCAGCTTACTTGCGGGGGACGGTGAGCAGTTCTTC.

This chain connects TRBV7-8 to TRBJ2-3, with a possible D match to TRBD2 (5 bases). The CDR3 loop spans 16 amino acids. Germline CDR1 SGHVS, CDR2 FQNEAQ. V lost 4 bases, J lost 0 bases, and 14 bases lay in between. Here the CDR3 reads CASSSKRIASTDTQYF. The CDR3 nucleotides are TGTGCCAGCAGCTCTAAGCGGATTGCCAGCACAGATACGCAGTATTTT. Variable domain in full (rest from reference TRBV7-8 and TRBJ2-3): GAGVSQSPRYKVAKRGQDVALRCDPISGHVSLFWYQQALGQGPEFLTYFQNEAQLDKSGLPSDRFFAERPEGSVSTLKIQRTQQEDSAVYLCASSSKRIASTDTQYFGPGTRLTVL.

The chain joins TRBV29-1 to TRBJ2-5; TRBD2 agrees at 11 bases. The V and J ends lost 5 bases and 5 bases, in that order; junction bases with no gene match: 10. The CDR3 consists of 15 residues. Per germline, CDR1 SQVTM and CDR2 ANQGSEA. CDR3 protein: CSVFEVVAGGETQYF. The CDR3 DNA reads TGCAGCGTTTTCGAAGTGGTAGCGGGAGGGGAGACCCAGTACTTC.

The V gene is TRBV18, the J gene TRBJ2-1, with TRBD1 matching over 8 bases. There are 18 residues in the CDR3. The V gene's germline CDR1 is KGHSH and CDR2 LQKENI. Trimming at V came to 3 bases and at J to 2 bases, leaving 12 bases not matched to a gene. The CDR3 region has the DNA TGTGCCAGCTCACCCGTCAGATCCGGGACAGGAGCCTACAATGAGCAGTTCTTC. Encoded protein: CASSPVRSGTGAYNEQFF. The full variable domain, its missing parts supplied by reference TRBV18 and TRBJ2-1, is NAGVMQNPRHLVRRRGQEARLRCSPMKGHSHVYWYRQLPEEGLKFMVYLQKENIIDESGMPKERFSAEFPKEGPSILRIQQVVRGDSAAYFCASSPVRSGTGAYNEQFFGPGTRLTVL.

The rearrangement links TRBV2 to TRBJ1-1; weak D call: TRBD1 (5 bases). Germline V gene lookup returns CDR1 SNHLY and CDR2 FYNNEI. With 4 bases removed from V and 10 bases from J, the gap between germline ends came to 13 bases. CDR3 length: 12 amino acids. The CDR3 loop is CASSGSGGGAFF. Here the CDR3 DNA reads TGTGCCAGCAGTGGATCGGGCGGGGGAGCTTTCTTT.